This T cell receptor beta chain was profiled in a study of cytomegalovirus exposure and HLA in healthy donors. Regarding the study as a whole: Reports showed the classifier diagnosing cytomegalovirus status with high specificity and sensitivity.

13 Jbeta primers and 60 Vbeta primers were used for the PCR. Here immunoSEQ multiplex PCR was the method, and the copy in TCRdb shows in-frame clones only, minus some. The repertoire shows more than 70,000 clones; the top ten hold about 1.5%. Turning to this clone: Its antigen is undetermined.

The TCR was taken from a woman aged 55-70 years in good health and CMV-seronegative. Sequences were obtained from PBMCs.

As DNA, the CDR3 is TGTGCCAGCTGGGGCAGACTCTCCTACGAGCAGTACTTC. Translating gives CASWGRLSYEQYF. This sequence joins TRBV28 and TRBJ2-7, with D perhaps TRBD1 (5 bases). This CDR3 contains 13 residues. V shed 8 bases and J shed 0 bases, with 11 bases lying between them. Per germline, CDR1 MDHEN and CDR2 SYDVKM.